This T cell receptor (beta chain) was retrieved from a study of cytomegalovirus exposure and HLA in healthy donors. Whole-study results and caveats: Reported performance of the classifier showed diagnosis of cytomegalovirus status with high specificity and sensitivity. Per a prior analysis, the majority of TCR beta V segments were productive roughly 87% or roughly 30% of the time.

The PCR made use of 60 Vbeta and 13 Jbeta primers. Repertoires were generated with immunoSEQ multiplex PCR, while TCRdb's copy carries only in-frame clones and drops some. The sample yields approximately 100,000 clones, 60% to 75% seen once. This clone was seen only once. The antigen is undetermined. CDR3 length equals 10 residues. The germline V gene encodes CDR1 MGHDK and CDR2 SYGVNS. V shed 8 bases, J shed 9 bases, and the junction held 2 bases outside the gene matches. The receptor comes from a man in his forties or fifties in good health and CMV-seropositive. What was sequenced was PBMCs. The chain recombines TRBV25-1 with TRBJ1-1, with 8 bases fitting TRBD1. CDR3 coding DNA: TGTGCCAGCCGACAGGGGAAAGCTTTCTTT. It is translated as CASRQGKAFF.